These 31 T cell receptor beta chains were sequenced from one sample in a study of identical twins. TCRdb re-derived calls from the 5' RACE reads in MiXCR, one entry per CDR3 protein. The sample has hundreds of thousands of distinct CDR3 sequences, 21% seen once; the top ten hold about 4.5%. This same sample was also taken into another study, of T cells expressing NK-cell markers.

Source material: PBMCs. All receptors come from a woman between 18 and 30 years old in good health.

The rearrangement uses TRBV11-3 and TRBJ2-1; D remains unclear. CDR3 length equals 12 residues. Trimming removed 3 bases at V and 8 bases at J, with 8 bases between. The germline V gene has CDR1 SGHNT and CDR2 YENEEA. The CDR3 loop reads CASSLKADEQFF. CDR3 DNA: TGTGCCAGCAGCTTGAAAGCTGATGAGCAGTTCTTC.

There are many counts of this clonotype. The chain combines TRBV29-1 with TRBJ2-7; D is unresolved. The ends were cut back, 5 bases at V and 3 bases at J, with 5 bases in the middle. Germline V CDR1 and CDR2: SQVTM, ANQGSEA. CDR3 length equals 10 residues. Written as DNA, the CDR3 is TGCAGCGTTCGCCACTACGAGCAGTACTTC. Protein sequence: CSVRHYEQYF.

The V and J genes are TRBV7-9 and TRBJ1-3; 9 bases fit TRBD1. CDR1 and CDR2 from the germline V gene are SEHNR and FQNEAQ (reference sequence). V trimming: 6 bases; J trimming: 4 bases; junction bases outside the gene matches: 7. The CDR3 runs to 15 residues. In nucleotides, the CDR3 is TGTGCCAGCAGGGGGACAGGGAACGTCGGAAACACCATATATTTT. Its translation is CASRGTGNVGNTIYF.

The V and J genes are TRBV7-9 and TRBJ2-1; 8 positions agree with TRBD2. Germline V gives CDR1 SEHNR, CDR2 FQNEAQ (reference sequence). The V gene end was trimmed by 5 bases and the J gene end by 0 bases; junction bases not matched to a gene: 6. CDR3 size: 16 residues. Here the CDR3 reads CASSLTSGYSYNEQFF. The CDR3 DNA reads TGTGCCAGCAGCCTAACTAGCGGATACTCCTACAATGAGCAGTTCTTC.

This clonotype was detected many times. This chain connects TRBV20-1 to TRBJ2-7; D not resolved. Germline V gene sequence: CDR1 DFQATT, CDR2 SNEGSKA (reference sequence). The CDR3 spans 10 residues. V shed 3 bases and J shed 2 bases, with 2 bases lying between them. CDR3 residues: CSARTYEQYF. The CDR3 bases are TGCAGTGCTAGGACCTACGAGCAGTACTTC.

The chain is built from TRBV6-5 and TRBJ2-3; D might be TRBD1 or TRBD2, each matching 5 bases. The V and J ends lost 0 bases and 1 base respectively, with 11 bases between them. Germline V lookup: CDR1 MNHEY, CDR2 SVGAGI. The CDR3 loop spans 16 amino acids. CDR3 sequence (DNA): TGTGCCAGCAGTTACTCGAAGAGGGGAGGCACAGATACGCAGTATTTT. Encoded protein: CASSYSKRGGTDTQYF.

This clonotype has only a few counts. The chain recombines TRBV11-3 with TRBJ2-7; 9 positions agree with TRBD1. Germline values: CDR1 SGHNT, CDR2 YENEEA. V gave up 4 bases and J gave up 7 bases; unmatched junction bases: 8. This CDR3 is built from 14 residues. DNA for the CDR3: TGTGCCAGCAGCTCGTCACTCGACAGGGGGGAGCAGTACTTC. It encodes CASSSSLDRGEQYF.

This clonotype has a count of ten or more. The chain combines TRBV10-3 with TRBJ1-2, with no clear D. The V gene's germline CDR1 is ENHRY and CDR2 SYGVKD. Trimming pared 10 bases from V and 5 bases from J, leaving 14 bases between. The CDR3 covers 12 residues. CDR3 in amino acids: CASTDGPYGYTF. The CDR3 bases are TGTGCCAGCACAGACGGCCCATATGGCTACACCTTC.

This clonotype has ten or more counts. The chain couples TRBV20-1 to TRBJ2-7; 8 bases agree with TRBD1. The V gene end was trimmed by 5 bases and the J gene end by 5 bases; junction bases not matched to a gene: 17. Germline V gives CDR1 DFQATT, CDR2 SNEGSKA (reference sequence). The CDR3 is made up of 16 amino acids. The chain's CDR3 is CSARGPLQGALDEQYF. The CDR3 nucleotides read TGCAGTGCTCGTGGGCCACTTCAGGGGGCTCTAGACGAGCAGTACTTC.

The chain carries TRBV7-9 and TRBJ2-3, with 9 nucleotides matching TRBD2. Trimming at V came to 5 bases and at J to 8 bases, leaving 8 bases not matched to a gene. The CDR3 sequence is 14 residues long. Germline V lookup: CDR1 SEHNR, CDR2 FQNEAQ (reference sequence). As DNA, the CDR3 is TGTGCCAGCAGCCCAAGAGCGGGGGGACGTACGCAGTATTTT. Protein product: CASSPRAGGRTQYF. Filled out from reference TRBV7-9 and TRBJ2-3, the complete variable domain reads DTGVSQNPRHKITKRGQNVTFRCDPISEHNRLYWYRQTLGQGPEFLTYFQNEAQLEKSRLLSDRFSAERPKGSFSTLEIQRTEQGDSAMYLCASSPRAGGRTQYFGPGTRLTVL.

The chain uses TRBV20-1 and TRBJ2-5; TRBD2 might be the D (5 bases). The CDR3 spans 14 residues. In germline, CDR1 is DFQATT, CDR2 SNEGSKA (reference sequence). Between the trimmed V and J ends, which lost 2 bases and 3 bases, there was a span of 13 bases. The CDR3 here is CSARQAVTKETQYF. The DNA for the CDR3 is TGCAGTGCTAGACAAGCGGTTACGAAAGAGACCCAGTACTTC.

This clonotype came up a few times. CDR3 amino acids: CASSPPEEERQYF. CDR3 nucleotide sequence: TGTGCCAGCAGCCCGCCCGAAGAAGAGCGACAGTACTTC. This chain uses TRBV5-4 with TRBJ2-7; no clear D gene. CDR1 is SGHNT and CDR2 is YYREEE in the germline V gene (reference sequence). The V gene lost 4 bases and the J gene lost 10 bases, with 18 bases spanning the gap. The CDR3 covers 13 residues. Drawing the rest from reference TRBV5-4 and TRBJ2-7, the complete variable domain is ETGVTQSPTHLIKTRGQQVTLRCSSQSGHNTVSWYQQALGQGPQFIFQYYREEENGRGNFPPRFSGLQFPNYSSELNVNALELDDSALYLCASSPPEEERQYFGPGTRLTVT.

This CDR3 is CASSGSLGNQPQHF. In DNA form, the CDR3 reads TGTGCCAGCAGTGGGTCCTTGGGCAATCAGCCCCAGCATTTT. The chain uses TRBV6-1 and TRBJ1-5; D is unresolved. Per the germline V gene, CDR1 is MNHNS and CDR2 is SASEGT. The CDR3 is 14 amino acids. Deletions cut 4 bases from V and 2 bases from J, with 9 bases between.

The chain carries TRBV7-2 and TRBJ2-5; 15 bases map to TRBD2. V trimming: 5 bases; J trimming: 5 bases; junction bases outside the gene matches: 9. Germline V lookup: CDR1 SGHTA, CDR2 FQGNSA. This CDR3 region has 17 residues. The CDR3 loop is CASSQGLAGGTGETQYF. Here the CDR3 DNA reads TGTGCCAGCAGCCAGGGACTAGCGGGAGGTACAGGGGAGACCCAGTACTTC.

The V call is TRBV12-3 or TRBV12-4, the J call TRBJ2-1, with D possibly being TRBD2 (5 bases). Trimming shortened V by 5 bases and J by 4 bases, and 9 bases separated the two germline ends. This CDR3 contains 13 residues. The CDR3: CASSVDLYNEQFF. The CDR3 DNA reads TGTGCCAGCAGTGTGGACTTGTACAATGAGCAGTTCTTC.

This clonotype was counted only a few times. J is TRBJ2-5 and V is TRBV4-3; 7 positions agree with TRBD1. There are 14 residues in the CDR3. Trimming removed 4 bases from V and 7 bases from J; junction bases left unmatched: 9. CDR1 and CDR2 (germline): LGHNA, YSLEER. CDR3 sequence reads: CASSLRPAGGTQYF. In nucleotides, the CDR3 is TGCGCCAGCAGCCTAAGACCGGCAGGGGGGACCCAGTACTTC.

This clonotype was picked up a small number of times. The rearrangement joins TRBV9 to TRBJ2-3, with D perhaps TRBD2 (5 bases). The germline V gene has CDR1 SGDLS and CDR2 YYNGEE. This CDR3 spans 14 amino acids. V was clipped by 6 bases and J by 0 bases, with 11 bases between them. The CDR3, as DNA: TGTGCCAGCAAGGTTAGCGAAAGCACAGATACGCAGTATTTT. This gives the protein CASKVSESTDTQYF.

In this sample, this clonotype turned up a few times. The chain joins TRBV12-3 or TRBV12-4 to TRBJ2-7, with 8 bases lining up with TRBD1. V was pared by 1 base and J by 6 bases, with 5 bases of the junction left unmatched. The CDR3 extends over 14 amino acids. The CDR3 sequence: CASSLGQGTGEQYF. The CDR3 nucleotides are TGTGCCAGCAGTTTAGGACAGGGGACTGGCGAGCAGTACTTC.

This rearrangement joins TRBV7-2 to TRBJ2-6, with a weak D call TRBD2 (6 bases). CDR3 length: 15 residues. Germline V CDR1 and CDR2: SGHTA, FQGNSA. Trimming pared 5 bases from V and 2 bases from J, leaving 10 bases between. CDR3 in DNA: TGTGCCAGCAGCAGACTAGGGACTGGGGCCAACGTCCTGACTTTC. Residues: CASSRLGTGANVLTF.

This chain uses TRBV12-3 or TRBV12-4 with TRBJ2-3, with 11 bases fitting TRBD2. V was clipped by 3 bases and J by 6 bases; unmatched bases: 2. The CDR3 length is 14 residues. The CDR3 region is CASSFSGGGDTQYF. In DNA, the CDR3 is TGTGCCAGCAGTTTTAGCGGGGGGGGGGATACGCAGTATTTT.

The chain combines TRBV12-3 or TRBV12-4 with TRBJ2-7; D remains unclear. The CDR3 runs to 16 residues. V lost 3 bases, J lost 3 bases, and 18 bases lay in between. This CDR3 reads CASSLHSFHAGYEQYF. The CDR3 nucleotides are TGTGCCAGCAGTTTGCACAGTTTCCATGCTGGCTACGAGCAGTACTTC.

The genes are TRBV5-1 and TRBJ2-7, with TRBD1 matching 7 bases. The V gene's germline CDR1 is SGHRS and CDR2 YFSETQ. The CDR3 consists of 15 residues. V was pared by 4 bases and J by 1 base, with 8 bases of the junction left unmatched. In nucleotides, the CDR3 is TGCGCCAGCAGCCCCGGGGACAGCCGGTCCTACGAGCAGTACTTC. It encodes CASSPGDSRSYEQYF.

This clonotype was detected only a few times. The gene calls are TRBV9 and TRBJ1-6; D remains ambiguous. CDR3 length: 14 residues. Looked up from germline, CDR1 is SGDLS and CDR2 is YYNGEE. Trimming cost V 0 bases and J 6 bases, with 7 bases left between them. CDR3 amino acids: CASSVDSANSPLHF. The CDR3, as DNA: TGTGCCAGCAGCGTAGATTCAGCTAATTCACCCCTCCACTTT. The variable domain in full, completed from reference TRBV9 and TRBJ1-6, reads DSGVTQTPKHLITATGQRVTLRCSPRSGDLSVYWYQQSLDQGLQFLIQYYNGEERAKGNILERFSAQQFPDLHSELNLSSLELGDSALYFCASSVDSANSPLHFGNGTRLTVT.

J is TRBJ1-2 and V is TRBV9; no clear D gene. Germline V gene lookup returns CDR1 SGDLS and CDR2 YYNGEE. Trimming took off 4 bases at V and 7 bases at J, with 11 bases between the two ends. CDR3 size: 12 residues. CDR3 residues: CASSTRGTGYTF. CDR3 bases: TGTGCCAGCAGCACCCGAGGAACTGGCTACACCTTC.

This clonotype was observed a handful of times. This chain connects TRBV7-9 to TRBJ1-4, with D uncertain. The V gene lost 7 bases and the J gene lost 5 bases, with 11 bases spanning the gap. The CDR3 is made up of 13 amino acids. CDR1 SEHNR and CDR2 FQNEAQ come from the germline V gene (reference sequence). Here the CDR3 reads CASKLKENEKLFF. The CDR3 nucleotides are TGTGCCAGCAAATTAAAGGAGAATGAAAAACTGTTTTTT.

In its sample, this clonotype was seen a few times. V usage is TRBV6-5 and J usage is TRBJ2-3; D gene uncertain. CDR1 and CDR2 from the germline V gene are MNHEY and SVGAGI. V dropped 4 bases and J dropped 5 bases, with 19 bases sitting between them. This CDR3 spans 16 amino acids. The CDR3 here is CASSSLRTYDQDTQYF. The CDR3 DNA follows: TGTGCCAGCAGTTCCTTACGGACCTACGACCAAGATACGCAGTATTTT.

In the case of this clonotype: A much larger clonotype is one base distant, so this may be a read error. This chain joins TRBV29-1 and TRBJ2-1, with D hard to call. Germline V gives CDR1 SQVTM, CDR2 ANQGSEA. The CDR3 totals 11 residues. This CDR3 is CNWSRFDEQFF. Written as DNA, the CDR3 is TGCAACTGGAGTAGGTTCGATGAGCAGTTCTTC.

The chain couples TRBV20-1 to TRBJ1-5; D perhaps matches TRBD1 (6 bases). This CDR3 has 13 residues. Germline V gene lookup returns CDR1 DFQATT and CDR2 SNEGSKA (reference sequence). V lost 1 base and J lost 9, with 13 bases in between. CDR3 nucleotides: TGCAGTGCTAGAGGCCAGGGGATGGGGCCCCAGCATTTT. Translation: CSARGQGMGPQHF.

This clonotype was seen repeatedly, ten times or more. This sequence joins TRBV24-1 and TRBJ2-1; D ambiguous. CDR1 and CDR2 (germline): KGHDR, SFDVKD. The ends were cut back, 3 bases at V and 8 bases at J, with 7 bases in the middle. The CDR3 totals 12 residues. Here the CDR3 DNA reads TGTGCCACCAGTGATGGTGTACATGAGCAGTTCTTC. Protein product: CATSDGVHEQFF.

This clonotype was seen at least ten times. The chain couples TRBV20-1 to TRBJ1-2; D ambiguous. The CDR3 covers 13 residues. Deletions cut 0 bases from V and 8 bases from J, with 13 bases between. In germline, CDR1 is DFQATT, CDR2 SNEGSKA (reference sequence). The DNA for the CDR3 is TGCAGTGCTAGAGATCCCTTCGTCCGCGGCTACACCTTC. Encoded protein: CSARDPFVRGYTF.

This clonotype was seen a handful of times. The chain employs TRBV5-1 and TRBJ2-1; maybe TRBD2 (8 bases). The CDR3 length is 14 residues. The V gene lost 8 bases and the J gene lost 8 bases, with 20 bases spanning the gap. Germline values: CDR1 SGHRS, CDR2 YFSETQ. The CDR3 region is CASTPGTAGDEQFF. The CDR3 coding sequence is TGCGCCAGTACTCCCGGGACAGCGGGGGATGAGCAGTTCTTC. The whole variable domain, filled in from reference TRBV5-1 and TRBJ2-1, reads KAGVTQTPRYLIKTRGQQVTLSCSPISGHRSVSWYQQTPGQGLQFLFEYFSETQRNKGNFPGRFSGRQFSNSRSEMNVSTLELGDSALYLCASTPGTAGDEQFFGPGTRLTVL.